This TCR beta chain was documented in a study of technical replicates of blood from a few donors. Germline V lookup: CDR1 MGHRA, CDR2 YSYEKL. The CDR3 runs 16 residues. The V and J ends lost 4 bases and 1 base respectively, with 16 bases between them. Profiled with immunoSEQ multiplex PCR; TCRdb holds only in-frame clones, not every one. Among 60,000 to 90,000 clones listed, just under 97% were seen once. Sequencing was done on a sample of T cells isolated from PBMCs. The sequence came from a human donor in good health. The rearrangement joins TRBV4-1 to TRBJ2-5, with D possibly being TRBD2 (6 bases). CDR3 in DNA: TGCGCCAGCAGCCCCCTCGGGGGACCCGCCCAAGAGACCCAGTACTTC. This encodes CASSPLGGPAQETQYF.